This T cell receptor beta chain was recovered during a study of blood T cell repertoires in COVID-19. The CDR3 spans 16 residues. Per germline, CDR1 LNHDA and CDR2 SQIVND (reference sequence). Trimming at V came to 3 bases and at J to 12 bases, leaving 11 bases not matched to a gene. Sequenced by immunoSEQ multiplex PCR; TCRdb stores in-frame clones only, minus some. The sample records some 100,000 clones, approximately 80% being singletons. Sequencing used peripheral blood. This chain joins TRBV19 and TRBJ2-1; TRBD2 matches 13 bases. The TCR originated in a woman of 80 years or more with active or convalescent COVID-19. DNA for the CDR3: TGTGCCAGTAGTATTGGCACCGGGACTAGCGGGATTTCGCAGTTCTTC. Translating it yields CASSIGTGTSGISQFF.